This T cell receptor (beta chain) was profiled in a study of shared clonotypes between healthy human individuals. Overall study context: Researchers drew samples from two women and three men aged 18 to 49.

Only in-frame clones appear in the TCRdb table, and some are missing; sequencing was by immunoSEQ multiplex PCR. This sample has about 680,000 clones; about 80% occur once, and the top ten carry under 2%. The trim removed 6 bases at V and 7 bases at J, leaving 9 bases unmatched. The CDR3 is 14 residues long. Germline lookup yields CDR1 MNHEY and CDR2 SMNVEV (reference sequence). Sequenced: memory CD4+ T cells sorted from blood. Sample subset: CD45RA-negative fraction. The clonotype originates from a woman in her thirties in good health. This rearrangement joins TRBV27 to TRBJ2-4; TRBD2 agrees at 7 bases. The CDR3 sequence: CASRVGSGGNIQYF. CDR3 DNA: TGTGCCAGCAGGGTGGGGTCCGGGGGGAACATTCAGTACTTC.